A selection of T cell receptor beta chains follows, all from one sample in a study of blood T cells in healthy people across ages. Using its own MiXCR run on the 5' RACE reads, TCRdb lists one record per CDR3 protein. Of approximately 800,000 distinct CDR3 sequences listed, 20% to 30% are singletons. The sample was also reused in another study, on T cells of mothers and their children.

The sequenced sample consisted of blood. These receptors were collected from a boy aged 5 to 17 in good health. Each CDR3 is given with its conserved first and last residue. D genes are given only for firm matches. Clone size is given for some rows only: seen once, a few or many times, or a class if the clone is expanded.

j_call | clone_size | v_call | d_call | cdr3_aa | cdr3_nt
TRBJ1-5 | NA | TRBV6-1 | NA | CASSEMKGSGNQPQHF | TGTGCCAGCAGTGAAATGAAGGGTTCGGGCAATCAGCCCCAGCATTTT
TRBJ2-1 | NA | TRBV5-1 | TRBD2 | CASSLELAGGPSSYNEQFF | TGCGCCAGCAGCTTGGAATTAGCGGGGGGCCCGAGCTCCTACAATGAGCAGTTCTTC
TRBJ1-4 | NA | TRBV7-9 | NA | CASSSRTGAPDEKLFF | TGTGCCAGCAGCTCCAGAACGGGAGCGCCGGATGAAAAACTGTTTTTT
TRBJ1-1 | NA | TRBV6-5 | NA | CASSPRSLSPEAFF | TGTGCCAGCAGTCCGAGATCTCTAAGTCCTGAAGCTTTCTTT
TRBJ2-7 | NA | TRBV12-3/TRBV12-4 | NA | CASSSTDNPTYEQYF | TGTGCCAGCAGTTCAACGGACAATCCCACCTACGAGCAGTACTTC
TRBJ2-1 | NA | TRBV15 | TRBD1 | CATSGSGQGLEQFF | TGTGCCACCAGCGGATCGGGACAGGGCCTTGAGCAGTTCTTC
TRBJ2-5 | NA | TRBV4-2 | NA | CASSQDLQETQYF | TGTGCCAGCTCACAGGACCTTCAAGAGACCCAGTACTTC
TRBJ2-5 | NA | TRBV29-1 | NA | CSVTRTQETQYF | TGCAGCGTCACCCGGACCCAAGAGACCCAGTACTTC
TRBJ1-4 | few | TRBV5-1 | TRBD1 | CASSYEGGVGEKLFF | TGCGCCAGCAGTTACGAAGGGGGCGTCGGCGAAAAACTGTTTTTT
TRBJ2-7 | NA | TRBV29-1 | TRBD2 | CSVVAGSSYEQYF | TGCAGCGTAGTAGCGGGGAGCTCCTACGAGCAGTACTTC
TRBJ2-2 | NA | TRBV28 | NA | CASMGAGGGNTGELFF | TGTGCCAGCATGGGGGCGGGCGGCGGGAACACCGGGGAGCTGTTTTTT
TRBJ1-4 | few | TRBV12-3/TRBV12-4 | NA | CASSPQGQFHKLFF | TGTGCCAGCAGTCCACAGGGACAATTCCATAAACTGTTTTTT
TRBJ2-3 | few | TRBV29-1 | NA | CSVVLATTDTQYF | TGCAGCGTTGTACTAGCCACGACAGATACGCAGTATTTT
TRBJ2-2 | NA | TRBV12-3/TRBV12-4 | NA | CASVGTRTGELFF | TGTGCCAGCGTCGGAACTAGAACCGGGGAGCTGTTTTTT